Each of the 23 T cell receptor beta chains below was sequenced from the same sample in a study of blood T cell repertoires in COVID-19. The data were produced by immunoSEQ multiplex PCR, yet TCRdb's version contains in-frame clones alone and is incomplete. Of tens of thousands of clones in the sample, more than 80% are singletons; the top ten hold around 15%. The sequenced material came from peripheral blood. All receptors come from a man over 45 with active or convalescent COVID-19.

V usage is TRBV21-1 and J usage is TRBJ2-7; the table's D call, TRBD1, was not checked against the DNA. TRBV21-1 is described as a pseudogene. This CDR3 comprises 13 residues. CDR3 sequence: CASIPTGRYEQYF. The CDR3 DNA follows: TGTGCCAGCATCCCGACAGGGCGCTACGAGCAGTACTTC.

This chain links TRBV30 with TRBJ1-3; no clear D. V was pared by 0 bases and J by 0 bases, with 12 bases between. This CDR3 is 16 amino acids long. The V gene's germline CDR1 is GTSNPN and CDR2 SVGIG (reference sequence). CDR3 region: CAWSVLGTSSGNTIYF. In nucleotides, the CDR3 is TGTGCCTGGAGTGTATTGGGCACTTCCTCTGGAAACACCATATATTTT.

This sequence joins TRBV11-2 and TRBJ1-2, with 10 bases fitting TRBD1. CDR1 SGHAT and CDR2 FQNNGV come from the germline V gene. Trimming took 5 bases from V and 3 from J; bases not matched to a gene: 9. This CDR3 is 16 amino acids long. CDR3 DNA: TGTGCCAGCAGCGTGGGCTTTGGGACAGGGGACTATGGCTACACCTTC. Protein product: CASSVGFGTGDYGYTF.

This clone was recorded once. The genes are TRBV27 and TRBJ1-6; 10 bases are shared with TRBD1. V lost 4 bases to trimming and J lost 9 bases; unmatched junction nucleotides: 3. Per germline, CDR1 MNHEY and CDR2 SMNVEV (reference sequence). The CDR3 totals 14 residues. Here the CDR3 DNA reads TGTGCCAGCAGTTCGTGGACAGGGGGTTCACCCCTCCACTTT. Translated, it gives CASSSWTGGSPLHF.

The rearrangement joins TRBV5-5 to TRBJ1-2; no firm D call. The germline V gene has CDR1 SGHKS and CDR2 YYEKEE (reference sequence). V dropped 3 bases and J dropped 0 bases, with 15 bases sitting between them. The CDR3 consists of 16 residues. CDR3 loop: CASSSQAGITNYGYTF. The CDR3 coding sequence is TGTGCCAGCAGCTCCCAGGCAGGAATTACTAACTATGGCTACACCTTC.

The chain is built from TRBV2 and TRBJ1-4, with D tentatively TRBD1 (6 bases). The V gene's germline CDR1 is SNHLY and CDR2 FYNNEI. The CDR3 spans 13 residues. V shed 6 bases and J shed 15 bases, with 20 bases lying between them. CDR3: CASRQSPQGRVFF. The CDR3 coding sequence is TGTGCCAGCAGGCAAAGCCCACAGGGTCGAGTGTTTTTT.

Only one count was recorded for this clone. The V and J genes are TRBV27 and TRBJ2-7, with 12 bases that match TRBD2. V lost 6 bases and J lost 0; bases outside the gene matches: 9. Germline CDR1 and CDR2: MNHEY and SMNVEV (reference sequence). The CDR3 covers 17 residues. The CDR3 nucleotides are TGTGCCAGCAGCTCCCGACTAGCGGGGGCATTCTCCTACGAGCAGTACTTC. It is translated as CASSSRLAGAFSYEQYF.

The chain employs TRBV7-8 and TRBJ2-7; 9 positions agree with TRBD1. Germline lookup yields CDR1 SGHVS and CDR2 FQNEAQ. The junction had 7 bases not matched to a gene; V was cut back by 5 bases and J by 5 bases. The CDR3 runs 14 residues. CDR3 sequence: CASSKLDRGNEQYF. CDR3 coding DNA: TGTGCCAGCAGCAAACTCGACAGGGGGAACGAGCAGTACTTC.

This chain connects TRBV7-6 to TRBJ2-1, with 7 nucleotides matching TRBD2. Germline assignment: CDR1 SGHVS and CDR2 FNYEAQ. V lost 1 base and J lost 0; bases outside the gene matches: 6. The CDR3 covers 17 residues. CDR3 sequence (DNA): TGTGCCAGCAGCTTAGGAGGCGGGGGTAGCTCCTACAATGAGCAGTTCTTC. Its protein is CASSLGGGGSSYNEQFF.

This clone was observed once. The J gene is TRBJ1-2, the V gene TRBV6-5, with TRBD1 identical over 9 bases. The CDR3 covers 15 residues. With 6 bases clipped from V and 2 bases from J, the junction kept 7 bases outside the gene matches. Germline V gene data show CDR1 as MNHEY and CDR2 as SVGAGI. The CDR3 region has the DNA TGTGCCAGCAGCTCCCAGGGGACAGGGAACTATGGCTACACCTTC. This gives the protein CASSSQGTGNYGYTF.

The chain has TRBV11-1 and TRBJ2-3, with a weak D call TRBD1 (6 bases). The CDR3 runs 15 residues. Trimming took off 0 bases at V and 4 bases at J, with 11 bases between the two ends. The germline V gene encodes CDR1 SGHAT and CDR2 FQDESV (reference sequence). The CDR3 spells CASSLAHRAADTQYF. CDR3 nucleotide sequence: TGTGCCAGCAGCTTAGCTCACAGGGCCGCAGATACGCAGTATTTT. Drawing the rest from reference TRBV11-1 and TRBJ2-3, the complete variable domain is EAEVAQSPRYKITEKSQAVAFWCDPISGHATLYWYRQILGQGPELLVQFQDESVVDDSQLPKDRFSAERLKGVDSTLKIQPAELGDSAMYLCASSLAHRAADTQYFGPGTRLTVL.

The gene calls are TRBV29-1 and TRBJ1-4, with TRBD1 matching 10 bases. The V and J ends lost 6 bases and 8 bases, in that order; junction bases with no gene match: 6. This CDR3 is built from 13 residues. Germline assignment: CDR1 SQVTM and CDR2 ANQGSEA. The CDR3 spells CSVGDRGREKLFF. CDR3 DNA sequence: TGCAGCGTGGGAGACAGGGGGCGAGAAAAACTGTTTTTT.

This clone was recorded once. This chain uses TRBV30 with TRBJ2-2, with D uncertain. Germline CDR1 GTSNPN, CDR2 SVGIG (reference sequence). V lost 5 bases, J lost 1 base, and 5 bases lay in between. The CDR3 has 12 residues. The CDR3 DNA reads TGTGCCTGGGCAGAGAACACCGGGGAGCTGTTTTTT. Its translation: CAWAENTGELFF.

The rearrangement links TRBV9 to TRBJ2-3; weak D call: TRBD2 (6 bases). The CDR3 has 16 residues. V lost 3 bases, J lost 0 bases, and 14 bases lay in between. Germline V CDR1 and CDR2: SGDLS, YYNGEE. CDR3 bases: TGTGCCAGCAGCGGGTGGGCGGGGAGAAGCACAGATACGCAGTATTTT. It translates to CASSGWAGRSTDTQYF.

CDR3 coding DNA: TGTGCCAGCTCCCCGCAGGGGACATGGAGCACCGGGGAGCTGTTTTTT. It translates to CASSPQGTWSTGELFF. The rearrangement joins TRBV18 to TRBJ2-2; D is perhaps TRBD1 (6 bases). The CDR3 covers 16 residues. V dropped 6 bases and J dropped 4 bases, with 18 bases sitting between them. The germline gives CDR1 KGHSH, CDR2 LQKENI. The full variable domain, with the rest looked up from reference TRBV18 and TRBJ2-2, is NAGVMQNPRHLVRRRGQEARLRCSPMKGHSHVYWYRQLPEEGLKFMVYLQKENIIDESGMPKERFSAEFPKEGPSILRIQQVVRGDSAAYFCASSPQGTWSTGELFFGEGSRLTVL.

This clone has just one count. J is TRBJ1-6 and V is TRBV6-5, with 7 bases matching TRBD1. In germline, CDR1 is MNHEY, CDR2 SVGAGI. V was clipped by 0 bases and J by 7 bases; unmatched bases: 3. There are 15 residues in the CDR3. CDR3 loop: CASSYSGRGNSPLHF. Written as DNA, the CDR3 is TGTGCCAGCAGTTACTCTGGCAGGGGGAATTCACCCCTCCACTTT.

The chain has TRBV9 and TRBJ1-1, with D uncertain. Germline CDR1 SGDLS, CDR2 YYNGEE. The CDR3 has 13 residues. With 2 bases removed from V and 1 base from J, the gap between germline ends came to 6 bases. The CDR3 sequence is CASSVRSNTEAFF. CDR3 nucleotide sequence: TGTGCCAGCAGCGTTCGTTCGAACACTGAAGCTTTCTTT.

The chain uses TRBV2 and TRBJ2-7; the match to TRBD1 covers 9 bases. CDR1 is SNHLY, CDR2 FYNNEI, per germline. This CDR3 is 13 amino acids long. The V segment lost 6 bases and the J segment 5 bases; nucleotides outside the gene matches: 5. CDR3 nucleotide sequence: TGTGCCAGCAGCCACAGGGGGCAGGACGAGCAGTACTTC. Translation gives CASSHRGQDEQYF.

The rearrangement links TRBV5-1 to TRBJ2-5; TRBD1 matches 12 bases. The junction had 15 bases not matched to a gene; V was cut back by 3 bases and J by 3 bases. This CDR3 region has 19 residues. Germline CDR1 SGHRS, CDR2 YFSETQ. CDR3 bases: TGCGCCAGCAGCTCGACCGGGACAGGGGGCCCTTTGCGCAAAGAGACCCAGTACTTC. Protein sequence: CASSSTGTGGPLRKETQYF. Full variable domain (rest looked up from reference TRBV5-1 and TRBJ2-5): KAGVTQTPRYLIKTRGQQVTLSCSPISGHRSVSWYQQTPGQGLQFLFEYFSETQRNKGNFPGRFSGRQFSNSRSEMNVSTLELGDSALYLCASSSTGTGGPLRKETQYFGPGTRLLVL.

This clone was seen more than once but under ten times. This chain uses TRBV7-3 with TRBJ2-6, with a weak D call TRBD1 (5 bases). V was shortened by 5 bases and J by 2 bases, with 10 bases between the two germline ends. CDR3 size: 15 residues. From germline, CDR1 is SGHTA and CDR2 FQGTGA. The CDR3 sequence: CASSADSTGANVLTF. DNA of the CDR3: TGTGCCAGCAGCGCCGACAGCACTGGGGCCAACGTCCTGACTTTC.

The J gene is TRBJ1-4, the V gene TRBV30; 7 bases are shared with TRBD1. The germline V gene has CDR1 GTSNPN and CDR2 SVGIG (reference sequence). The J segment lost 7 bases and the V segment lost 0 bases, leaving 8 bases of the junction unmatched. The CDR3 is 15 amino acids. As DNA, the CDR3 is TGTGCCTGGAGTGTAACGAGGGGGCAGGGTGAAAAACTGTTTTTT. Translation gives CAWSVTRGQGEKLFF.

V gene TRBV7-2 combines with J gene TRBJ2-7, with a tentative D call TRBD1 (6 bases). The V gene lost 2 bases and the J gene lost 0 bases, with 14 bases spanning the gap. The CDR3 runs to 16 residues. Germline values: CDR1 SGHTA, CDR2 FQGNSA. This chain's CDR3 is CASSLPRTASSYEQYF. In DNA form, the CDR3 reads TGTGCCAGCAGCTTACCTCGGACAGCCAGCTCCTACGAGCAGTACTTC.

The chain has TRBV9 and TRBJ2-7; 12 bases fit TRBD2. V was pared by 3 bases and J by 3 bases, with 7 bases of the junction left unmatched. This CDR3 comprises 16 residues. Germline V gene data show CDR1 as SGDLS and CDR2 as YYNGEE. As DNA, the CDR3 is TGTGCCAGCAGCGCCTCTAGCGGGGGGGCTTACTACGAGCAGTACTTC. Encoded protein: CASSASSGGAYYEQYF. Variable domain in full (rest from reference TRBV9 and TRBJ2-7): DSGVTQTPKHLITATGQRVTLRCSPRSGDLSVYWYQQSLDQGLQFLIQYYNGEERAKGNILERFSAQQFPDLHSELNLSSLELGDSALYFCASSASSGGAYYEQYFGPGTRLTVT.